Listed here are 9 T cell receptor beta chains from one sample, sequenced in a study of T cell responses to AZD1222 COVID-19 vaccine. The repertoire was sequenced with immunoSEQ multiplex PCR; TCRdb's copy has only in-frame clones and lacks some. The table shows some 120,000 clones, with 75% to 90% occurring only once. The sample was peripheral blood, taken on day 0 of MenACWY control vaccination. The receptors come from an adult in good health.

This chain connects TRBV19 to TRBJ2-7; the match to TRBD1 covers 9 bases. V dropped 6 bases and J dropped 0; count of bases not matched to a gene: 6. CDR3 length equals 15 residues. Looked up from germline, CDR1 is LNHDA and CDR2 is SQIVND (reference sequence). This CDR3 reads CASRTGTGNSYEQYF. Here the CDR3 DNA reads TGTGCCAGTAGAACCGGGACAGGGAACTCCTACGAGCAGTACTTC.

J is TRBJ1-1 and V is TRBV2, with no clear D. This CDR3 region has 13 residues. Germline V gene data show CDR1 as SNHLY and CDR2 as FYNNEI. V lost 6 bases, J lost 1 base, and 9 bases lay in between. The CDR3 coding sequence is TGTGCCAGCAGCGCTCACGAGAACACTGAAGCTTTCTTT. It codes for CASSAHENTEAFF. Using reference TRBV2 and TRBJ1-1 for the parts outside the CDR3, the full variable domain is EPEVTQTPSHQVTQMGQEVILRCVPISNHLYFYWYRQILGQKVEFLVSFYNNEISEKSEIFDDQFSVERPDGSNFTLKIRSTKLEDSAMYFCASSAHENTEAFFGQGTRLTVV.

This clone came up once. The J gene is TRBJ2-7, the V gene TRBV18, with 8 bases matching TRBD2. This CDR3 has 15 amino acids. Germline V gene lookup returns CDR1 KGHSH and CDR2 LQKENI. The V segment lost 3 bases and the J segment 2 bases; nucleotides outside the gene matches: 6. This CDR3 reads CASSPSGGKTYEQYF. The CDR3 DNA reads as TGTGCCAGCTCACCCAGCGGGGGCAAGACCTACGAGCAGTACTTC.

The J gene is TRBJ2-3, the V gene TRBV4-1, with D possibly called TRBD1 or TRBD2 (5 bases each). The CDR3 consists of 16 residues. Germline-derived CDR1 and CDR2 are MGHRA and YSYEKL. V lost 4 bases and J lost 0, with 14 bases in between. The CDR3 DNA follows: TGCGCCAGCAGCCGAACCGGGACGGAAAGCACAGATACGCAGTATTTT. Its translation is CASSRTGTESTDTQYF.

This sequence joins TRBV7-2 and TRBJ2-5; TRBD1 is a possible D gene (7 bases). Per germline, CDR1 SGHTA and CDR2 FQGNSA. V gave up 5 bases and J gave up 4 bases, with 17 bases separating them. CDR3 length: 15 residues. CDR3 nucleotides: TGTGCCAGCAGCATTCAGCCAGGGGGGCTAGAGACCCAGTACTTC. The encoded protein is CASSIQPGGLETQYF.

This chain links TRBV28 with TRBJ2-7; TRBD1 agrees at 9 bases. Germline lookup yields CDR1 MDHEN and CDR2 SYDVKM. The CDR3 spans 14 residues. Germline trimming cut 2 bases from V and 6 bases from J; bases unmatched to any gene: 5. CDR3 DNA sequence: TGTGCCAGCAGTTTAAGGACAGGGGCCGTCGAGCAGTACTTC. Translated: CASSLRTGAVEQYF.

CDR3 sequence: CASNPLRGNEPQHF. CDR3 in DNA: TGTGCCAGCAATCCCCTGAGGGGGAATGAGCCCCAGCATTTT. This rearrangement joins TRBV6-5 to TRBJ1-5; maybe TRBD1 (6 bases). Germline lookup yields CDR1 MNHEY and CDR2 SVGAGI. The CDR3 is 14 amino acids. V lost 7 bases and J lost 8, with 18 bases in between.

V gene TRBV11-2 combines with J gene TRBJ2-7, with 8 bases that match TRBD2. The CDR3 consists of 14 residues. Germline CDR1 is SGHAT and CDR2 is FQNNGV. The V and J ends lost 5 bases and 4 bases, in that order; junction bases with no gene match: 7. The CDR3 here is CASSDPGLVYEQYF. The CDR3 DNA sequence: TGTGCCAGCAGCGACCCGGGACTAGTTTACGAGCAGTACTTC.

The chain employs TRBV28 and TRBJ1-4; tentative D call: TRBD1 (5 bases). Trimming removed 5 bases from V and 4 bases from J, with 14 bases in between. Germline V gene lookup returns CDR1 MDHEN and CDR2 SYDVKM. The CDR3 totals 15 residues. Here the CDR3 reads CASSPGYEDNEKLFF. CDR3 in DNA: TGTGCCAGCAGTCCAGGGTACGAGGATAATGAAAAACTGTTTTTT.